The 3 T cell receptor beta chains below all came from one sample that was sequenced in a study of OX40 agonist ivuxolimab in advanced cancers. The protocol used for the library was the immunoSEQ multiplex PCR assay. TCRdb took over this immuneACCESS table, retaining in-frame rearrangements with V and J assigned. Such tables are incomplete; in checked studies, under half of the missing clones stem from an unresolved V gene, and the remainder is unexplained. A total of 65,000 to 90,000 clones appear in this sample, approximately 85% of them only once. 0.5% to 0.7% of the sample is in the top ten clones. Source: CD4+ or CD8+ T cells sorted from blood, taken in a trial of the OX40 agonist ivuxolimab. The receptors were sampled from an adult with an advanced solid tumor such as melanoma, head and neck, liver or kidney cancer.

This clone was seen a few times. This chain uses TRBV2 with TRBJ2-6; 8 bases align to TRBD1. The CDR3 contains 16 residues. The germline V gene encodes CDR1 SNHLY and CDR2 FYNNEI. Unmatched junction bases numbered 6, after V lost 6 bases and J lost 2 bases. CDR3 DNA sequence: TGTGCCAGCAGCAGGACAGGGTCAACTGGGGCCAACGTCCTGACTTTC. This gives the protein CASSRTGSTGANVLTF.

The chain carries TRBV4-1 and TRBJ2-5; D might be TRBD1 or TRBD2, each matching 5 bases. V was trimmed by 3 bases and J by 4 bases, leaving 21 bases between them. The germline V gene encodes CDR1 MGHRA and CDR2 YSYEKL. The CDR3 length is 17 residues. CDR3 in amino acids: CASSQETGTATRETQYF. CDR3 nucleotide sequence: TGCGCCAGCAGCCAGGAAACCGGGACGGCTACTCGAGAGACCCAGTACTTC.

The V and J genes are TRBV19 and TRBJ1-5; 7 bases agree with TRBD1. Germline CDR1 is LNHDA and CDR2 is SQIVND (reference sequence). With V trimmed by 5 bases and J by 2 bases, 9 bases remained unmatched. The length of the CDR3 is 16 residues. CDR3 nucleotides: TGTGCCAGTAGTGGAATCACAGGGGAGGGCAATCAGCCCCAGCATTTT. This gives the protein CASSGITGEGNQPQHF.